These 20 T cell receptor beta chains were sequenced from one sample in a study of blood T cell repertoires in COVID-19. Data came from immunoSEQ multiplex PCR; TCRdb stores just in-frame clones and leaves some out. The sample consists of around 180,000 clones, roughly nine tenths of them appearing once. What was sequenced was PBMCs or T cells enriched from blood (not recorded which). Source of these receptors: a woman in her 40s with acute COVID-19.

In DNA, the CDR3 is TGTGCCAGCAGCCAAGAAGCTGGGGCTAGCGGACACTACGAGCAGTACTTC. It translates to CASSQEAGASGHYEQYF. The chain couples TRBV4-2 to TRBJ2-7, with 7 bases matching TRBD2. Germline-derived CDR1 and CDR2 are LGHNA and YNFKEQ. The CDR3 has 17 amino acids. Trimming removed 0 bases from V and 3 bases from J; junction bases left unmatched: 11.

V and J are TRBV19 and TRBJ1-4; TRBD1 is a possible D gene (6 bases). The CDR3 extends over 17 amino acids. CDR1 is LNHDA, CDR2 SQIVND, per germline (reference sequence). The V end lost 9 bases, the J end lost 0 bases, and 20 bases lay between the germline ends. As DNA, the CDR3 is TGTGCCAGCCAGTCCAGGGGAATGGGGTCAACTAATGAAAAACTGTTTTTT. It encodes CASQSRGMGSTNEKLFF.

This clone was seen only once. The rearrangement links TRBV5-4 to TRBJ1-2; a weak D match, TRBD1 (5 bases). The CDR3 consists of 14 residues. Trimming pared 2 bases from V and 3 bases from J, leaving 11 bases between. Per germline, CDR1 SGHNT and CDR2 YYREEE (reference sequence). The CDR3: CASSFQAGDYGYTF. The CDR3 coding sequence is TGTGCCAGCAGCTTTCAGGCGGGGGACTATGGCTACACCTTC.

The rearrangement joins TRBV3-1 (or the pseudogene TRBV3-2) to TRBJ2-3; 8 bases align to TRBD2. The CDR3 has 13 residues. Germline CDR1 LGHDT, CDR2 YNNKEL (reference sequence). Trimming took 5 bases from V and 7 from J; bases not matched to a gene: 5. Written as DNA, the CDR3 is TGTGCCAGCAGCACAACTAGCGGTAATACGCAGTATTTT. Its translation: CASSTTSGNTQYF.

V is TRBV4-1 and J is TRBJ2-2, with D tentatively TRBD1 (5 bases). V was clipped by 3 bases and J by 3 bases, with 11 bases between them. The germline V gene encodes CDR1 MGHRA and CDR2 YSYEKL. CDR3 length equals 15 residues. The CDR3 nucleotides are TGCGCCAGCAGCCAGCGCAGGGATTACACCGGGGAGCTGTTTTTT. It encodes CASSQRRDYTGELFF.

This clone has only a few counts. This chain joins TRBV2 and TRBJ2-1; maybe TRBD2 (6 bases). Germline V gene data show CDR1 as SNHLY and CDR2 as FYNNEI. Trimming left V 5 bases short and J 8 bases short, with 13 bases between. The CDR3 loop spans 13 amino acids. The CDR3 is CASSTTSGHEQFF. The CDR3 DNA reads as TGTGCCAGCAGTACGACTAGTGGGCATGAGCAGTTCTTC.

The chain employs TRBV7-6 and TRBJ2-5, with 9 positions matching TRBD2. The germline V gene has CDR1 SGHVS and CDR2 FNYEAQ. The junction had 15 bases not matched to a gene; V was cut back by 5 bases and J by 5 bases. CDR3 length: 17 amino acids. CDR3 sequence reads: CASSPKGRRGGRETQYF. CDR3 bases: TGTGCCAGCAGCCCCAAGGGGCGGCGGGGGGGCCGGGAGACCCAGTACTTC. The variable domain in full, with the rest retrieved from reference TRBV7-6 and TRBJ2-5, is GAGVSQSPRYKVTKRGQDVALRCDPISGHVSLYWYRQALGQGPEFLTYFNYEAQQDKSGLPNDRFSAERPEGSISTLTIQRTEQRDSAMYRCASSPKGRRGGRETQYFGPGTRLLVL.

This clone was seen only a few times. The chain joins TRBV13 to TRBJ1-6, with TRBD1 as a possible D gene (5 bases). The germline V gene has CDR1 PRHDT and CDR2 FYEKMQ (reference sequence). CDR3 size: 16 residues. Trimming pared 1 base from V and 10 bases from J, leaving 17 bases between. In nucleotides, the CDR3 is TGTGCCAGCAGCTTAGAAGGCTTGGGGCAGAAATCACCCCTCCACTTT. It codes for CASSLEGLGQKSPLHF.

This chain connects TRBV28 to TRBJ1-5; D gene ambiguous. V was pared by 7 bases and J by 3 bases, with 13 bases between. This CDR3 contains 14 residues. Per germline, CDR1 MDHEN and CDR2 SYDVKM. CDR3 residues: CASKKGVNNQPQHF. In DNA form, the CDR3 reads TGTGCCAGCAAGAAGGGAGTGAACAATCAGCCCCAGCATTTT. The whole variable domain, remainder taken from reference TRBV28 and TRBJ1-5, is DVKVTQSSRYLVKRTGEKVFLECVQDMDHENMFWYRQDPGLGLRLIYFSYDVKMKEKGDIPEGYSVSREKKERFSLILESASTNQTSMYLCASKKGVNNQPQHFGDGTRLSIL.

This chain uses TRBV19 with TRBJ2-7; possible D gene TRBD1, 6 bases. The V end was cut by 0 bases, the J end by 4 bases, with 7 bases between. Germline V gene data show CDR1 as LNHDA and CDR2 as SQIVND (reference sequence). This CDR3 is 13 amino acids long. In DNA form, the CDR3 reads TGTGCCAGTAGTATAGACCAGGGGTACGAGCAGTACTTC. Protein sequence: CASSIDQGYEQYF.

V usage is TRBV7-2 and J usage is TRBJ1-1, with 10 bases fitting TRBD1. With V trimmed by 0 bases and J by 1 base, 2 bases remained unmatched. The CDR3 is 16 amino acids. Per germline, CDR1 SGHTA and CDR2 FQGNSA. CDR3 loop: CASSLATGGSNTEAFF. The CDR3, as DNA: TGTGCCAGCAGCTTAGCGACAGGGGGCTCGAACACTGAAGCTTTCTTT.

The chain combines TRBV9 with TRBJ2-2, with D perhaps TRBD1 (7 bases). The length of the CDR3 is 17 residues. Trimming took 4 bases from V and 4 from J, leaving 20 bases between them. CDR1 is SGDLS, CDR2 YYNGEE, per germline. This CDR3 is CASSPRGGGGVTGELFF. Written as DNA, the CDR3 is TGTGCCAGCAGCCCCAGGGGTGGAGGGGGCGTCACCGGGGAGCTGTTTTTT.

About this clone itself: The sample contains more than one DNA sequence encoding this CDR3. The genes are TRBV7-9 and TRBJ2-5; weak D call: TRBD1 (7 bases). This CDR3 contains 14 residues. Germline lookup yields CDR1 SEHNR and CDR2 FQNEAQ (reference sequence). V gave up 5 bases and J gave up 5 bases, with 15 bases separating them. The CDR3 DNA reads as TGTGCCAGCAGCCTAGGGGCAGGGGGGGAGACCCAGTACTTC. Translation gives CASSLGAGGETQYF.

The chain has TRBV6-5 and TRBJ1-3; D unclear. CDR1 is MNHEY, CDR2 SVGAGI, per germline. CDR3 size: 15 residues. V lost 6 bases and J 0 bases, leaving 12 bases between the germline ends. The chain's CDR3 is CASREDGVSGNTIYF. CDR3 nucleotides: TGTGCCAGCAGGGAGGACGGGGTCTCTGGAAACACCATATATTTT.

The chain carries TRBV27 and TRBJ2-5; 7 nucleotides match TRBD2. Germline loops: CDR1 MNHEY, CDR2 SMNVEV (reference sequence). The CDR3 runs 14 residues. With V trimmed by 2 bases and J by 2 bases, 2 bases remained unmatched. The CDR3 loop reads CASSLAGLQETQYF. The CDR3 DNA follows: TGTGCCAGCAGTTTAGCGGGACTACAAGAGACCCAGTACTTC.

The chain recombines TRBV18 with TRBJ1-1, with a tentative D call TRBD1 (5 bases). Trimming stripped 2 bases from V and 1 base from J, with 11 bases between. The CDR3 length is 15 residues. Germline V lookup: CDR1 KGHSH, CDR2 LQKENI. The CDR3 nucleotides are TGTGCCAGCTCACCATTACCCACAGGGAACACTGAAGCTTTCTTT. Translated: CASSPLPTGNTEAFF. The full variable domain, its missing parts supplied by reference TRBV18 and TRBJ1-1, is NAGVMQNPRHLVRRRGQEARLRCSPMKGHSHVYWYRQLPEEGLKFMVYLQKENIIDESGMPKERFSAEFPKEGPSILRIQQVVRGDSAAYFCASSPLPTGNTEAFFGQGTRLTVV.

V gene TRBV5-1 combines with J gene TRBJ2-6; 7 nucleotides agree with TRBD1. The CDR3 has 16 residues. The germline V gene has CDR1 SGHRS and CDR2 YFSETQ. The V gene end was trimmed by 4 bases and the J gene end by 0 bases; junction bases not matched to a gene: 4. This CDR3 is CASSLRQGSGANVLTF. DNA for the CDR3: TGCGCCAGCAGCCTAAGACAGGGCTCTGGGGCCAACGTCCTGACTTTC.

The genes are TRBV7-3 and TRBJ1-6, with 8 bases that match TRBD1. With 4 bases clipped from V and 6 bases from J, the junction kept 2 bases outside the gene matches. The CDR3 contains 14 residues. Germline V gives CDR1 SGHTA, CDR2 FQGTGA. Written as DNA, the CDR3 is TGTGCCAGCAGCTCAGGGGGCTCTAATTCACCCCTCCACTTT. Its translation is CASSSGGSNSPLHF.

This clone turned up a few times. This rearrangement joins TRBV5-1 to TRBJ2-7, with 8 bases matching TRBD1. Per the germline V gene, CDR1 is SGHRS and CDR2 is YFSETQ. Trimming at V came to 4 bases and at J to 4 bases, leaving 10 bases not matched to a gene. The CDR3 is 15 amino acids. For the CDR3, the DNA is TGCGCCAGCAGCAACCCAGGGGGCCCCATGTACGAGCAGTACTTC. This sequence encodes CASSNPGGPMYEQYF.

The chain carries TRBV6-5 and TRBJ1-5; 7 bases match TRBD1. From germline, CDR1 is MNHEY and CDR2 SVGAGI. The length of the CDR3 is 15 residues. J was trimmed by 2 bases and V by 8 bases; bases with no gene match: 9. CDR3 bases: TGTGCCAGCGGATTGGACAGGTCTGGCAATCAGCCCCAGCATTTT. Amino acids: CASGLDRSGNQPQHF.